The source of this T cell receptor (beta chain) is a study of response to subunit inactivated influenza vaccine. The V gene end was trimmed by 3 bases and the J gene end by 5 bases; junction bases not matched to a gene: 16. Germline CDR1 SGHAT, CDR2 FQNNGV. CDR3 length: 18 amino acids. TCRdb itself ran the RT-PCR reads through MiXCR, one entry per CDR3 protein. The sample carries 650,000 to 800,000 distinct CDR3 sequences, roughly 20% recorded once. This TCR was sampled from a man aged 50 or older who received an inactivated influenza vaccine. This chain links TRBV11-2 with TRBJ2-5, with TRBD2 matching over 9 bases. The material was PBMCs from blood, obtained 5 days after vaccination. This CDR3 reads CASSFGGSLAGEGETQYF. DNA for the CDR3: TGTGCCAGCAGCTTTGGGGGGAGTTTAGCGGGAGAAGGGGAGACCCAGTACTTC. The full variable domain, completed using reference TRBV11-2 and TRBJ2-5, is EAGVAQSPRYKIIEKRQSVAFWCNPISGHATLYWYQQILGQGPKLLIQFQNNGVVDDSQLPKDRFSAERLKGVDSTLKIQPAKLEDSAVYLCASSFGGSLAGEGETQYFGPGTRLLVL.